The 13 T cell receptor beta chains below were found in one sample sequenced in a study of blood T cell repertoires in COVID-19 (TCRdb year 2020). Library prep was done by the immunoSEQ multiplex PCR assay. The clones in this table, taken by TCRdb from immuneACCESS, are in-frame only. Not every clone is retained; where verified, under half of the shortfall comes from an unresolved V gene, and the cause of the rest is unknown. This sample is represented by a few hundred thousand clones; approximately 90% of them were singletons. The ten largest make up 0.95% to 1.5% of the sample. The sequenced sample consisted of PBMCs or T cells enriched from blood (not recorded which). These receptors came from a human donor in a cohort exposed to, infected with or recovered from COVID-19 (not recorded which). The donor label of this sample is uncertain.

The CDR3 loop reads CASRAGAENTEAFF. The CDR3 DNA is TGTGCCAGCAGGGCAGGGGCGGAGAACACTGAAGCTTTCTTT. The V gene is TRBV28, the J gene TRBJ1-1, with D tentatively TRBD1 (6 bases). Deletions cut 6 bases from V and 1 base from J, with 12 bases between. The CDR3 sequence is 14 residues long. Germline loops: CDR1 MDHEN, CDR2 SYDVKM. The full variable domain, rest sourced from reference TRBV28 and TRBJ1-1, is DVKVTQSSRYLVKRTGEKVFLECVQDMDHENMFWYRQDPGLGLRLIYFSYDVKMKEKGDIPEGYSVSREKKERFSLILESASTNQTSMYLCASRAGAENTEAFFGQGTRLTVV.

This chain links TRBV4-1 with TRBJ2-5; tentative D call: TRBD1 (5 bases). This CDR3 spans 15 amino acids. V lost 0 bases, J lost 2 bases, and 10 bases lay in between. Germline V gene sequence: CDR1 MGHRA, CDR2 YSYEKL. DNA for the CDR3: TGCGCCAGCAGCCAAGATCTTGCAGGGCAAGAGACCCAGTACTTC. Its translation is CASSQDLAGQETQYF.

The rearrangement joins TRBV3-1 (or the pseudogene TRBV3-2) to TRBJ2-2; D not resolved. V lost 4 bases and J 5 bases, leaving 14 bases between the germline ends. This CDR3 spans 15 amino acids. Germline-derived CDR1 and CDR2 are LGHDT and YNNKEL (reference sequence). Written as DNA, the CDR3 is TGTGCCAGCAGCCCCTTGGCGGTAAGGACCGGGGAGCTGTTTTTT. As protein: CASSPLAVRTGELFF.

The gene calls are TRBV28 and TRBJ1-2; D may be TRBD1 (5 bases). The germline CDR1 and CDR2 sequences are MDHEN and SYDVKM. There are 13 residues in the CDR3. V was cut by 6 bases and J by 8 bases, with 16 bases left in between. CDR3 DNA: TGTGCCAGCAGCGTTGAAAATGGGGGGGGCTACACCTTC. Translating it yields CASSVENGGGYTF.

The chain is built from TRBV27 and TRBJ1-4; 11 bases are a match to TRBD1. V shed 4 bases and J 0 bases; nucleotides not matched to a gene: 10. Germline V gene sequence: CDR1 MNHEY, CDR2 SMNVEV (reference sequence). The CDR3 loop spans 19 amino acids. The CDR3 bases are TGTGCCAGCAGTTCCCTCACCTGGGGACAGGGGGCAACTAATGAAAAACTGTTTTTT. Translated: CASSSLTWGQGATNEKLFF.

This clone was seen ten or more times. V and J are TRBV6-2 or TRBV6-3 and TRBJ2-2; a weak D match, TRBD1 (6 bases). The V end lost 0 bases, the J end lost 6 bases, and 17 bases lay between the germline ends. CDR3 size: 17 residues. CDR1 MNHEY and CDR2 SVGEGT come from the germline V gene. CDR3 coding DNA: TGTGCCAGCAGTTACTCCACCTACAGGGAACCCGCCGGGGAGCTGTTTTTT. It codes for CASSYSTYREPAGELFF.

V and J are TRBV7-8 and TRBJ1-1; tentative D call: TRBD1 (5 bases). Trimming shortened V by 3 bases and J by 2 bases, and 13 bases separated the two germline ends. Germline lookup yields CDR1 SGHVS and CDR2 FQNEAQ. The length of the CDR3 is 15 residues. Here the CDR3 reads CASSFRGWGNTEAFF. In DNA form, the CDR3 reads TGTGCCAGCAGCTTTAGGGGTTGGGGAAACACTGAAGCTTTCTTT.

This chain links TRBV27 with TRBJ2-7; tentatively, D is TRBD1 (5 bases). This CDR3 region has 13 residues. Germline loops: CDR1 MNHEY, CDR2 SMNVEV (reference sequence). Trimming took off 3 bases at V and 3 bases at J, with 9 bases between the two ends. The DNA of the CDR3 is TGTGCCAGCAGTTTTGGGCAGGGCTACGAGCAGTACTTC. Translated: CASSFGQGYEQYF.

The chain carries TRBV29-1 and TRBJ1-4; D possibly corresponds to TRBD1 (5 bases). The CDR3 is made up of 13 amino acids. V was shortened by 5 bases and J by 4 bases, with 11 bases between the two germline ends. Germline V gene data show CDR1 as SQVTM and CDR2 as ANQGSEA. This CDR3 is CSVSGAGNEKLFF. The CDR3 nucleotides read TGCAGCGTTTCTGGGGCCGGTAATGAAAAACTGTTTTTT.

The J gene is TRBJ2-2, the V gene TRBV5-1, with TRBD2 as a possible D gene (5 bases). Germline values: CDR1 SGHRS, CDR2 YFSETQ. The CDR3 is 18 residues long. The germline V and J ends were trimmed by 8 bases and 2 bases, with 25 bases remaining between them. The CDR3 coding sequence is TGCGCCAGGGTTTCGGATTACATCGGGGTGATTAACACCGGGGAGCTGTTTTTT. It encodes CARVSDYIGVINTGELFF.

The V gene is TRBV2, the J gene TRBJ2-5; 8 bases line up with TRBD2. Germline lookup yields CDR1 SNHLY and CDR2 FYNNEI. CDR3 length: 16 amino acids. J was trimmed by 1 base and V by 1 base; bases with no gene match: 5. For the CDR3, the DNA is TGTGCCAGCAGTGAAGGCCTAGCGGGCTTCCAAGAGACCCAGTACTTC. Protein product: CASSEGLAGFQETQYF.

The chain combines TRBV5-5 with TRBJ1-1; 9 bases fit TRBD1. V was pared by 7 bases and J by 2 bases, with 9 bases of the junction left unmatched. The germline CDR1 and CDR2 sequences are SGHKS and YYEKEE (reference sequence). The length of the CDR3 is 15 residues. DNA for the CDR3: TGTGCCAGCCGAACAGGGGGCGCGTCCAACACTGAAGCTTTCTTT. This translates into CASRTGGASNTEAFF.

This chain's CDR3 is CASSASFFSGTDYYGYTF. CDR3 DNA: TGTGCCAGCAGTGCGAGTTTCTTTTCCGGGACAGATTACTATGGCTACACCTTC. The V and J genes are TRBV2 and TRBJ1-2, with 7 positions matching TRBD1. V shed 4 bases and J 3 bases; nucleotides not matched to a gene: 17. The CDR3 contains 18 residues. Germline CDR1 and CDR2: SNHLY and FYNNEI.